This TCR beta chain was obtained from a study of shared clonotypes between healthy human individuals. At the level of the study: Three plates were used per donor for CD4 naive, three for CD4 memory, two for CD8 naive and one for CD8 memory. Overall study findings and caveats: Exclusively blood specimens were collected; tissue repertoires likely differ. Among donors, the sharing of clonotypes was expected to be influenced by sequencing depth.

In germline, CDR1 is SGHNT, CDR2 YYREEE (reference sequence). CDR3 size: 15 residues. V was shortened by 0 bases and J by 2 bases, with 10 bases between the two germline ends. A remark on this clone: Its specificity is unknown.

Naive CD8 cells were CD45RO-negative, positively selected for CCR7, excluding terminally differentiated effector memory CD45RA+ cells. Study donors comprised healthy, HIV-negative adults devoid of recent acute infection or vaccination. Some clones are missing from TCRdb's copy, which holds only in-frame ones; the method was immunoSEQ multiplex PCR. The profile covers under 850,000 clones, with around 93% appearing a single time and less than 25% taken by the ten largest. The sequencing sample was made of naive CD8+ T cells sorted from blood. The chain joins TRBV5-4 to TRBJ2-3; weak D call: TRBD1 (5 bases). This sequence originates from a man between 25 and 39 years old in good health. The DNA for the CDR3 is TGTGCCAGCAGCTTGGGTCCAGGGATCACAGATACGCAGTATTTT. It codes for CASSLGPGITDTQYF.